This T cell receptor beta chain was observed in a study of OX40 agonist ivuxolimab in advanced cancers. Study context: The study treated patients with ivuxolimab, an agonistic anti-OX40 (CD134) antibody. Study results and limitations: Relative to CD4+, CD8+ T cells held more expanded clones on average. Antigen specificity of clonally expanded peripheral T cells was not established.

Germline CDR1 reads SGHTA; CDR2 reads FQGNSA. V trimming: 5 bases; J trimming: 1 base; junction bases outside the gene matches: 7. This CDR3 comprises 17 residues. Blood samples were obtained at baseline, cycle 4 day 1, and cycle 7 day 1. The protocol was immunoSEQ multiplex PCR, while the TCRdb copy is restricted to in-frame clones and leaves out a portion. Of about 100,000 clones listed, around nine tenths are singletons. Comment on this clone: The antigen remains unidentified.

The V gene is TRBV7-2, the J gene TRBJ2-1; TRBD2 agrees at 11 bases. The sequencing used CD4+ or CD8+ T cells sorted from blood, collected in a trial of the OX40 agonist ivuxolimab. The TCR sequence derives from an adult with an advanced solid tumor such as melanoma, head and neck, liver or kidney cancer. CDR3 protein: CASSRGLAGGSYNEQFF. In DNA, the CDR3 is TGTGCCAGCAGCCGAGGGCTAGCGGGGGGATCCTACAATGAGCAGTTCTTC.